This TCR beta chain was found in a study of blood T cell repertoires in COVID-19. Study-wide context: COVID-19 samples collected from the United States, Italy and Spain covered acute and convalescent phases.

V dropped 4 bases and J dropped 0; count of bases not matched to a gene: 2. The CDR3 loop spans 16 amino acids. The V gene's germline CDR1 is LGHDT and CDR2 YNNKEL (reference sequence). Participants reported their clinical history, and cohort assignment relied on those reports. Recovered status in Cohort 3 required two negative PCRs, clearance, or symptom resolution. Sequenced by immunoSEQ multiplex PCR; TCRdb stores in-frame clones only, minus some. Of 310,000 or so clones detected, roughly 87% appear once; the ten largest clones hold 8.9%. The V gene is TRBV3-1 (or the pseudogene TRBV3-2), the J gene TRBJ2-6; 8 positions match TRBD2. The sequence came from a young woman who had recovered from COVID-19. Sequences were obtained from PBMCs or T cells enriched from blood (not recorded which). The CDR3 loop is CASSLSGGSGANVLTF. The CDR3 DNA reads TGTGCCAGCAGCCTAAGCGGGGGCTCTGGGGCCAACGTCCTGACTTTC.